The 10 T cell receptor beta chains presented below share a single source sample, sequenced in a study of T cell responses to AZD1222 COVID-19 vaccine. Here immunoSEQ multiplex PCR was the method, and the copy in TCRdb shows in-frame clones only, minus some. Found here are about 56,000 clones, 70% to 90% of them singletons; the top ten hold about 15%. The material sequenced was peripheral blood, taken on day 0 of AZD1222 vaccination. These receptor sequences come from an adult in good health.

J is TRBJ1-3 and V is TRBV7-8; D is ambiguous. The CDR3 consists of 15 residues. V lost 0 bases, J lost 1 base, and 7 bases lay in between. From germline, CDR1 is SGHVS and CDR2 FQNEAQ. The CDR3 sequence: CASSLAGPSGNTIYF. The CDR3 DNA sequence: TGTGCCAGCAGCTTAGCAGGACCATCTGGAAACACCATATATTTT.

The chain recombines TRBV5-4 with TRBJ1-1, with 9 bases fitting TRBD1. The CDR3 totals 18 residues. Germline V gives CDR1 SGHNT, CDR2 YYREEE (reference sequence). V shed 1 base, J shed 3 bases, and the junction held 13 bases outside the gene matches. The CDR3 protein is CASSLYTGGVKGDTEAFF. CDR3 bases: TGTGCCAGCAGCTTGTATACAGGGGGCGTCAAGGGGGACACTGAAGCTTTCTTT. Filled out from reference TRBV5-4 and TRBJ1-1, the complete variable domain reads ETGVTQSPTHLIKTRGQQVTLRCSSQSGHNTVSWYQQALGQGPQFIFQYYREEENGRGNFPPRFSGLQFPNYSSELNVNALELDDSALYLCASSLYTGGVKGDTEAFFGQGTRLTVV.

In DNA form, the CDR3 reads TGTGCCAGCAGCGTTAAATATCGTGGAAACACCATATATTTT. Translating gives CASSVKYRGNTIYF. The V call is TRBV9, the J call TRBJ1-3; D is uncertain. CDR1 and CDR2 (germline): SGDLS, YYNGEE. This CDR3 spans 14 amino acids. V lost 2 bases and J 3 bases, leaving 9 bases between the germline ends.

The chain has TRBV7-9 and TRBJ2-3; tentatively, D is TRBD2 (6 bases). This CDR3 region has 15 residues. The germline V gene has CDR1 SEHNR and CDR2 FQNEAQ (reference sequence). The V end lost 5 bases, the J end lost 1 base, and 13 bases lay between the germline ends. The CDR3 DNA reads TGTGCCAGCAGCCTCCGGGACTTACGCACAGATACGCAGTATTTT. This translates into CASSLRDLRTDTQYF.

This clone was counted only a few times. The CDR3 nucleotides read TGTGCCAGCAGTTCCCGGACAGGGGGCTGGAAGGGTGGCTACACCTTC. The encoded protein is CASSSRTGGWKGGYTF. The rearrangement uses TRBV27 and TRBJ1-2; 11 bases are shared with TRBD1. The J segment lost 7 bases and the V segment lost 4 bases, leaving 11 bases of the junction unmatched. Germline lookup yields CDR1 MNHEY and CDR2 SMNVEV (reference sequence). This CDR3 region has 16 residues.

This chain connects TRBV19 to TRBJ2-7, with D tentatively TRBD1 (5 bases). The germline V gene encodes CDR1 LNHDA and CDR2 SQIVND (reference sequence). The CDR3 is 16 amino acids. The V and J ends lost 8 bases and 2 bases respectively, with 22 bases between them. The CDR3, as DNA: TGTGCCAGTTCACCCACGAGGCAGGGAAGGCCCTACGAGCAGTACTTC. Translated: CASSPTRQGRPYEQYF.

This chain's CDR3 is CASSITQGQPQHF. DNA of the CDR3: TGTGCCAGCAGTATTACTCAGGGCCAGCCCCAGCATTTT. The chain links TRBV12-3 or TRBV12-4 to TRBJ1-5; a weak D match, TRBD1 (5 bases). The V end was cut by 5 bases, the J end by 7 bases, with 12 bases between. The CDR3 is 13 residues long.

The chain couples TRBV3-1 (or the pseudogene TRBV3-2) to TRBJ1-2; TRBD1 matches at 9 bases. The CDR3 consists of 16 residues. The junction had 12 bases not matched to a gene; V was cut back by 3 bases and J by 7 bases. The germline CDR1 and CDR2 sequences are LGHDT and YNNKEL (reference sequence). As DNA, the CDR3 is TGTGCCAGCAGCCAGGCTCCGGGACAGGGCGGATTTGGCTACACCTTC. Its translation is CASSQAPGQGGFGYTF.

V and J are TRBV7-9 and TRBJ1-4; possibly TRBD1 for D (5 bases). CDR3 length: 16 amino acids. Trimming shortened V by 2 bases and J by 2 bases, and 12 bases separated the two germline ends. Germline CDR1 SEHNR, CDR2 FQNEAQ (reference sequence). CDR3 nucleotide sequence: TGTGCCAGCAGCTTATGGAGGACAACGACTAATGAAAAACTGTTTTTT. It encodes CASSLWRTTTNEKLFF.

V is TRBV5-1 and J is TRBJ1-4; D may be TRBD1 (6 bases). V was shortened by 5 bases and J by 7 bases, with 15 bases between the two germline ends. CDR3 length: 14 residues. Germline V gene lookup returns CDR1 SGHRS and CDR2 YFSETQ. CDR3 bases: TGCGCCAGCAGAGAGATCACAGGGAGTGAAAAACTGTTTTTT. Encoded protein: CASREITGSEKLFF.